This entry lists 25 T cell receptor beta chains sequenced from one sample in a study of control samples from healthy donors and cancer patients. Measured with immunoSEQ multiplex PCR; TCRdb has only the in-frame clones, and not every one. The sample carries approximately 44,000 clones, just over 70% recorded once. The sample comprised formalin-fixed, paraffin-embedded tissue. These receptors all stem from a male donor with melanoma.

The CDR3 here is CASSPGGVEQYF. In nucleotides, the CDR3 is TGTGCCAGCAGCCCGGGGGGAGTCGAGCAGTACTTC. The chain links TRBV11-1 to TRBJ2-7; 7 bases align to TRBD2. The germline V gene has CDR1 SGHAT and CDR2 FQDESV (reference sequence). This CDR3 contains 12 residues. The V segment lost 5 bases and the J segment 6 bases; nucleotides outside the gene matches: 4.

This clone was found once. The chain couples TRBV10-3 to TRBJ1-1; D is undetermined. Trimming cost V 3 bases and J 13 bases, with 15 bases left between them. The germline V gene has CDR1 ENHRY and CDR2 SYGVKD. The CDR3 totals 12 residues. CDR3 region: CAISEIAGSGFF. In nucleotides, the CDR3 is TGTGCCATCAGTGAAATCGCTGGGTCGGGTTTCTTT.

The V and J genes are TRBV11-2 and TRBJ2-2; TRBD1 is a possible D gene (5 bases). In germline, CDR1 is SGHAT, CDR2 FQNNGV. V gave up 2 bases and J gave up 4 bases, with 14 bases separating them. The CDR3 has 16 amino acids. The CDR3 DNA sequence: TGTGCCAGCAGCTTATTCCAGGGTAAATCCACCGGGGAGCTGTTTTTT. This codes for CASSLFQGKSTGELFF.

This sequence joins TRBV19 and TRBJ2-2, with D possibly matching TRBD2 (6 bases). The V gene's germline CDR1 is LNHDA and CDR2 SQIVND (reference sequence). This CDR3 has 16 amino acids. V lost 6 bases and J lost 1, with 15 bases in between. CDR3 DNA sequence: TGTGCCAGTAGGGGCGGCGGGGATCAGAACACCGGGGAGCTGTTTTTT. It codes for CASRGGGDQNTGELFF.

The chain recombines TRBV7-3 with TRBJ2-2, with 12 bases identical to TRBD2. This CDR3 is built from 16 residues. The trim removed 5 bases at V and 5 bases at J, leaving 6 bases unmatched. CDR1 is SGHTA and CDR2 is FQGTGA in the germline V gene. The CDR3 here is CASSPGGTSGTGELFF. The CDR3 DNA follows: TGTGCCAGCAGCCCGGGAGGGACTAGCGGGACCGGGGAGCTGTTTTTT.

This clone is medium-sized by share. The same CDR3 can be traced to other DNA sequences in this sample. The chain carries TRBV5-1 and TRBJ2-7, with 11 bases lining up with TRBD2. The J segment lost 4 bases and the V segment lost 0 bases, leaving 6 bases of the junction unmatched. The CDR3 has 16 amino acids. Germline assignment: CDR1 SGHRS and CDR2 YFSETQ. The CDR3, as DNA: TGCGCCAGCAGCTTGGCGGGGACTAGCGGCGGGTACGAGCAGTACTTC. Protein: CASSLAGTSGGYEQYF.

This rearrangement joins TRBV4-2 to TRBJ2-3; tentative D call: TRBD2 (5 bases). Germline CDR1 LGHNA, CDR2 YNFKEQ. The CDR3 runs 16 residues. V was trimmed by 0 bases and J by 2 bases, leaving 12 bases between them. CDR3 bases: TGTGCCAGCAGCCAAGATCCCCTTCGGGACACAGATACGCAGTATTTT. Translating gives CASSQDPLRDTDTQYF.

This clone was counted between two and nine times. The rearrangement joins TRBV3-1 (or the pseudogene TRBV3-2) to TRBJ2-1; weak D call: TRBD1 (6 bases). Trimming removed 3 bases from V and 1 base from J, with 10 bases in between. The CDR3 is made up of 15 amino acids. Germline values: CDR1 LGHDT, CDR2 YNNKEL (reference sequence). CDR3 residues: CASSQGTGSYNEQFF. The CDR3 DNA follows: TGTGCCAGCAGCCAGGGAACAGGGTCCTACAATGAGCAGTTCTTC.

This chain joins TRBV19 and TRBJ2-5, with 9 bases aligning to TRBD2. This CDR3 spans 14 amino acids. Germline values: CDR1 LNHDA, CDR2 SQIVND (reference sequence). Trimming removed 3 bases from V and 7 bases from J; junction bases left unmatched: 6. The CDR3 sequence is CASSIISGSGTQYF. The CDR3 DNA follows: TGTGCCAGTAGTATTATTAGCGGGAGTGGGACCCAGTACTTC.

The CDR3 loop is CASSFWDKLTGYTF. Here the CDR3 DNA reads TGTGCCAGCAGTTTTTGGGACAAACTAACTGGCTACACCTTC. The chain employs TRBV28 and TRBJ1-2; tentative D call: TRBD1 (6 bases). Looked up from germline, CDR1 is MDHEN and CDR2 is SYDVKM. V was cut by 3 bases and J by 7 bases, with 15 bases left in between. The length of the CDR3 is 14 residues.

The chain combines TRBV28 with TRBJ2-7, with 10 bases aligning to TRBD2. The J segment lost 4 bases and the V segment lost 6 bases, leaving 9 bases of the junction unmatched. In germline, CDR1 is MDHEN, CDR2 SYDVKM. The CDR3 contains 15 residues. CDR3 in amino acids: CASSQRLAGAYEQYF. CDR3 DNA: TGTGCCAGCAGCCAGAGGCTAGCGGGAGCATACGAGCAGTACTTC.

CDR3 region: CASSPHVEAHYGYTF. CDR3 coding DNA: TGCGCCAGCAGCCCTCACGTGGAGGCCCACTATGGCTACACCTTC. This chain uses TRBV10-2 with TRBJ1-2; no clear D gene. Germline V gene data show CDR1 as WSHSY and CDR2 as SAAADI. This CDR3 is 15 amino acids long. V lost 6 bases and J lost 3, with 17 bases in between.

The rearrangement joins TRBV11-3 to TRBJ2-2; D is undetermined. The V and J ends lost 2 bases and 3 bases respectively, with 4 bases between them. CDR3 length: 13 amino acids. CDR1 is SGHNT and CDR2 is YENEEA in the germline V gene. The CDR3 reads CASSLWDTGELFF. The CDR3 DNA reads TGTGCCAGCAGCTTATGGGACACCGGGGAGCTGTTTTTT.

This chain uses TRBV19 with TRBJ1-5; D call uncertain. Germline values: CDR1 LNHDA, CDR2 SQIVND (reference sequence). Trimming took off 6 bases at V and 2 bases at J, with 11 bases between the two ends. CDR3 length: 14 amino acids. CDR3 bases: TGTGCCAGTAGGGGTATCACGGGCAATCAGCCCCAGCATTTT. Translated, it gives CASRGITGNQPQHF.

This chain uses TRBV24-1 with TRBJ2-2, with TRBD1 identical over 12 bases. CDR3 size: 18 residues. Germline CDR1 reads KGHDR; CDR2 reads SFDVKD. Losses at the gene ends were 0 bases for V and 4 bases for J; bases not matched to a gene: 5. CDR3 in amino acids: CATSDLPGTGGITGELFF. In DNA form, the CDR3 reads TGTGCCACCAGTGATTTGCCGGGGACAGGGGGCATCACCGGGGAGCTGTTTTTT.

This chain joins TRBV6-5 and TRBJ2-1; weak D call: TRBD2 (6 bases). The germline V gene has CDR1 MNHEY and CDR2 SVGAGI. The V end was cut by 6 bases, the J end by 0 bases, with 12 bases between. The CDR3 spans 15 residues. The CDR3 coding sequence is TGTGCCAGCAGAAGGGGACTTTACTCCTACAATGAGCAGTTCTTC. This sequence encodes CASRRGLYSYNEQFF.

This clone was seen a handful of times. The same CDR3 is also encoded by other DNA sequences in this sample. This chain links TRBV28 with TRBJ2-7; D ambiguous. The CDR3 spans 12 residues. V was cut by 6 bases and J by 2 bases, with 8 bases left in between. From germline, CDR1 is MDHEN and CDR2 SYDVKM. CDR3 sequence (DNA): TGTGCCAGCAGGCAATCGGCCTACGAGCAGTACTTC. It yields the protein CASRQSAYEQYF.

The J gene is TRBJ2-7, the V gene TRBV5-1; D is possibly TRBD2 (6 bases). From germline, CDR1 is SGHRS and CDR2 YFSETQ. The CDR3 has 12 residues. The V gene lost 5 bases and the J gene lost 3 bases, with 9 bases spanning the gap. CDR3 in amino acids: CASRGLGYEQYF. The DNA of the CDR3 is TGCGCCAGCAGGGGACTCGGCTACGAGCAGTACTTC.

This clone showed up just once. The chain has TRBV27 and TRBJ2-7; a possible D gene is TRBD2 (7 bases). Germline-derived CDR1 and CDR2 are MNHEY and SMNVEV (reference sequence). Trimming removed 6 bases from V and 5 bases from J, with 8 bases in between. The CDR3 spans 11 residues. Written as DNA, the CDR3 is TGTGCCAGCAGGGGGGGGCACGAGCAGTACTTC. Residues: CASRGGHEQYF.

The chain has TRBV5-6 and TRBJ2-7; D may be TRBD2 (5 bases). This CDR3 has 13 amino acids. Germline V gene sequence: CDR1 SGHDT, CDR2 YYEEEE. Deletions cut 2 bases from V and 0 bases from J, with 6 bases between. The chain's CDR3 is CASSLRGSYEQYF. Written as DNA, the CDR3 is TGTGCCAGCAGCTTACGGGGCTCCTACGAGCAGTACTTC.

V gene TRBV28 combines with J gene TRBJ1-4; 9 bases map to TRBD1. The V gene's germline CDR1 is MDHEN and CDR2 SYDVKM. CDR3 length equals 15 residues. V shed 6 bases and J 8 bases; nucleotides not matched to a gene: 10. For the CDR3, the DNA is TGTGCCAGCAGCCGCCCGGGACAGGGACTCGAAAAACTGTTTTTT. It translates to CASSRPGQGLEKLFF.

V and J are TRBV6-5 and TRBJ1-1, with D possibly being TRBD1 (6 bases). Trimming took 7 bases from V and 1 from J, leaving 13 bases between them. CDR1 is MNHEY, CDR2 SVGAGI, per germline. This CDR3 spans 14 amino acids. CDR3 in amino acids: CASTLQGPNTEAFF. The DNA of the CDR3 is TGTGCCAGCACCCTACAGGGCCCGAACACTGAAGCTTTCTTT.

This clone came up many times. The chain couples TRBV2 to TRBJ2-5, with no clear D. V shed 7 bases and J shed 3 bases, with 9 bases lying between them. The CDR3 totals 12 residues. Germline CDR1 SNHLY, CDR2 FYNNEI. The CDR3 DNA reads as TGTGCCAGCAAGGTGTATGAAGAGACCCAGTACTTC. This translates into CASKVYEETQYF.

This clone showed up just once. The CDR3 region is CASSSRTGLLYEQYF. As DNA, the CDR3 is TGTGCCAGCAGTTCCAGGACAGGGCTCCTCTACGAGCAGTACTTC. The chain is built from TRBV6-5 and TRBJ2-7; 8 bases agree with TRBD1. CDR3 length: 15 residues. Germline lookup yields CDR1 MNHEY and CDR2 SVGAGI. Unmatched junction bases numbered 8, after V lost 4 bases and J lost 3 bases.

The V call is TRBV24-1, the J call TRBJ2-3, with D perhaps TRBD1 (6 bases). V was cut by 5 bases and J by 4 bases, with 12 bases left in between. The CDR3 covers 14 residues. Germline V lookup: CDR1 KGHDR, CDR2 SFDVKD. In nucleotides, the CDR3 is TGTGCCACCAGTGGTCCAGGGGAAGCAGATACGCAGTATTTT. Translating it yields CATSGPGEADTQYF.